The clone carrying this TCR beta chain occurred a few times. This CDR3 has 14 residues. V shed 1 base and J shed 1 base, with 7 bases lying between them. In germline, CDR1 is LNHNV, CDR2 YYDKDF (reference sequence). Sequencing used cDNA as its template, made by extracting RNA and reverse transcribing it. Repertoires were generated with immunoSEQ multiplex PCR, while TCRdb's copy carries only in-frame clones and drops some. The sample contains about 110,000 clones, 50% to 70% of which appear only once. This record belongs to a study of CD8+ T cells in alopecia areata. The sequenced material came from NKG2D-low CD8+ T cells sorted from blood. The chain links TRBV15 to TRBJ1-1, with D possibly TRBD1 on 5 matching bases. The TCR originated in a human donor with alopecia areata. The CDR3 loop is CATSRVGTNTEAFF. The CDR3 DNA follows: TGTGCCACCAGCAGAGTTGGGACGAACACTGAAGCTTTCTTT. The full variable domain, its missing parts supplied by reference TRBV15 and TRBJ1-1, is DAMVIQNPRYQVTQFGKPVTLSCSQTLNHNVMYWYQQKSSQAPKLLFHYYDKDFNNEADTPDNFQSRRPNTSFCFLDIRSPGLGDTAMYLCATSRVGTNTEAFFGQGTRLTVV.